These T cell receptor beta chains were read from a single sample in a study of cytomegalovirus exposure and HLA in healthy donors. Repertoires were generated with immunoSEQ multiplex PCR, while TCRdb's copy carries only in-frame clones and drops some. The top ten hold over 1% of the sample, which has 60,000 or so clones, around 90% seen once. Material for sequencing was PBMCs. The receptor set was obtained from a woman under 30 in good health and CMV-seronegative. Each CDR3 is given with its conserved first and last residue. A D gene is named only where the DNA matches it firmly. A row's size may be missing; if present it is once, few, many or a size class.

>TRBV29-1|once|TRBJ2-1|TRBD2
TGCAGCGTTGAAGTCCTAGCGGGAGGAGGATACAATGAGCAGTTCTTC
CSVEVLAGGGYNEQFF
>TRBV5-1|NA|TRBJ1-2|NA
TGCGCCAGCAGCTTGGGAGGGTTTAGCGGCTACACCTTC
CASSLGGFSGYTF
>TRBV14|NA|TRBJ1-4|NA
TGTGCCAGCAGCGGGGCAGGGCGTAATGAAAAACTGTTTTTT
CASSGAGRNEKLFF
>TRBV11-3|NA|TRBJ2-1|TRBD2
TGTGCCAGCAGCACGAAGCGGGAGGACAATGAGCAGTTCTTC
CASSTKREDNEQFF
>TRBV7-2|NA|TRBJ1-6|TRBD1
TGTGCCAGCAGCTTGTGGACAGGGGAAAATTCACCCCTCCACTTT
CASSLWTGENSPLHF
>TRBV28|NA|TRBJ2-1|TRBD2
TGTGCCAGCAGCGACGGGGGGGCTAGCGGGAGGGCTAATGAGCAGTTCTTC
CASSDGGASGRANEQFF
>TRBV1|NA|TRBJ1-5|NA
TGCACCAGCAGCCCCTACAGGGGGGGCAATCAGCCCCAGCATTTT
CTSSPYRGGNQPQHF
>TRBV2|once|TRBJ2-5|TRBD1
TGTGCCAGCAGTGACCGGACAGGGGGGAGGGAGACCCAGTACTTC
CASSDRTGGRETQYF
>TRBV9|once|TRBJ2-3|NA
TGTGCCAGCAGCCCCCGGTCCCCCCCCGCAGATACGCAGTATTTT
CASSPRSPPADTQYF
>TRBV27|NA|TRBJ2-4|TRBD2
TGTGCCAGCAGTTTATCGTTAGGCACTAGCGGGGGCAAAAACATTCAGTACTTC
CASSLSLGTSGGKNIQYF
>TRBV20-1|few|TRBJ2-7|TRBD1
TGCAGTGCAACAGGGGTTGCCGAGCAGTACTTC
CSATGVAEQYF
>TRBV27|few|TRBJ2-7|NA
TGTGCCAGCAGTCCCGCAGGGGTTCCGTACGAGCAGTACTTC
CASSPAGVPYEQYF
>TRBV6-4|NA|TRBJ2-1|TRBD1
TGTGCCAGCAGTGGAGGGGGCGACTACAATGAGCAGTTCTTC
CASSGGGDYNEQFF
>TRBV6-6|once|TRBJ2-5|NA
TGTGCCAGCAGACTCACAGGGCCCCAAGAGACCCAGTACTTC
CASRLTGPQETQYF
>TRBV7-2|few|TRBJ2-1|TRBD2
TGTGCCAGCAGCTTCTCACCGGGGGGGTATGAGCAGTTCTTC
CASSFSPGGYEQFF
>TRBV4-3|NA|TRBJ2-6|TRBD1
TGCGCCAGCAGCCAAGGGACAGGGACTGGGGCCAACGTCCTGACTTTC
CASSQGTGTGANVLTF
>TRBV4-2|NA|TRBJ2-1|TRBD2
TGTGCCAGCAGCCAAGATCCTGACTTGAGCGGGAGGCCCAATGAGCAGTTCTTC
CASSQDPDLSGRPNEQFF
>TRBV9|NA|TRBJ2-1|TRBD2
TGTGCCAGCAGCGATAGCGGGACTCCTATGGATGAGCAGTTCTTC
CASSDSGTPMDEQFF
>TRBV6-5|NA|TRBJ1-3|TRBD1
TGTGCCAGCAGTCGCGGACAGGGGAAAGGGACCATATATTTT
CASSRGQGKGTIYF
>TRBV4-2|NA|TRBJ2-3|TRBD2
TGTGCCAGCAGCCAAGGGGGAGGGGATACGCAGTATTTT
CASSQGGGDTQYF
>TRBV5-6|NA|TRBJ1-1|NA
TGTGCCAGCAGCTTGGGGGGACACTTGAACACTGAAGCTTTCTTT
CASSLGGHLNTEAFF
>TRBV4-1|NA|TRBJ1-2|TRBD1
TGCGCCAGCAGCTCCTACAGGGGGCTTCCCCCTTATGGCTACACCTTC
CASSSYRGLPPYGYTF
>TRBV5-1|NA|TRBJ2-2|NA
TGCGCCAGCAGCCCAGGGAACACCGGGGAGCTGTTTTTT
CASSPGNTGELFF
>TRBV21-1|NA|TRBJ1-2|NA
TGTGCCAGCAGCAAAGTGAGCGGGGAAACTAACTATGGCTACACCTTC
CASSKVSGETNYGYTF
>TRBV6-5|NA|TRBJ1-1|NA
TGTGCCAGCAGTTACTCGGGGGCAACTGAAGCTTTCTTT
CASSYSGATEAFF
>TRBV18|NA|TRBJ2-3|NA
TGTGCCAGCTCTAGAGGGAGCACAGATACGCAGTATTTT
CASSRGSTDTQYF
>TRBV7-9|NA|TRBJ1-1|TRBD1
TGTGCCAGCAGCCCGGGACAGGGCATGAACACTGAAGCTTTCTTT
CASSPGQGMNTEAFF
>TRBV5-6|NA|TRBJ2-5|NA
TGTGCCAGCAGCCCGACGGGCCAAGAGACCCAGTACTTC
CASSPTGQETQYF
>TRBV28|NA|TRBJ1-3|NA
TGTGCCAGCAGTCCACCAGGGTATTCTGGAAACACCATATATTTT
CASSPPGYSGNTIYF
>TRBV29-1|NA|TRBJ2-2|NA
TGCAGCGTAGAACGGGGGGCCCTGACCGGGGAGCTGTTTTTT
CSVERGALTGELFF
>TRBV6-5|NA|TRBJ1-1|TRBD1
TGTGCCAGCAGCTACGGAACGGGACAGCGGAACACTGAAGCTTTCTTT
CASSYGTGQRNTEAFF
>TRBV6-4|NA|TRBJ2-3|NA
TGTGCCAGCAGTGAAGGACAGAACACAGATACGCAGTATTTT
CASSEGQNTDTQYF
>TRBV27|NA|TRBJ1-2|NA
TGTGCCAGCAGTGACAACAGGGTATTGGGCTACACCTTC
CASSDNRVLGYTF
>TRBV5-1|NA|TRBJ2-3|TRBD2
TGCGCCAGCAGCCTAGCCCTAGCGGACCAAGATACGCAGTATTTT
CASSLALADQDTQYF
>TRBV28|NA|TRBJ1-1|NA
TGTGCCAGCAGTTCCCGGGGGGAGAACACTGAAGCTTTCTTT
CASSSRGENTEAFF
>TRBV7-2|NA|TRBJ1-5|NA
TGTGCCAGCAGCCCGGTGGTTGATCAGCCCCAGCATTTT
CASSPVVDQPQHF
>TRBV5-1|NA|TRBJ2-5|NA
TGCGCCAGCAGCACTGGTCAGGGGTGGGAGACCCAGTACTTC
CASSTGQGWETQYF
>TRBV11-2|NA|TRBJ2-1|NA
TGTGCCAGCAGCTTAGACCTATCAGGTGAGCAGTTCTTC
CASSLDLSGEQFF
>TRBV6-4|NA|TRBJ2-3|NA
TGTGCCAGCAGTGACTCTCAGGGTGGCACAGATACGCAGTATTTT
CASSDSQGGTDTQYF
>TRBV2|NA|TRBJ1-4|TRBD1
TGTGCCAGCAGAGCCATGACAGGGGCTAATGAAAAACTGTTTTTT
CASRAMTGANEKLFF